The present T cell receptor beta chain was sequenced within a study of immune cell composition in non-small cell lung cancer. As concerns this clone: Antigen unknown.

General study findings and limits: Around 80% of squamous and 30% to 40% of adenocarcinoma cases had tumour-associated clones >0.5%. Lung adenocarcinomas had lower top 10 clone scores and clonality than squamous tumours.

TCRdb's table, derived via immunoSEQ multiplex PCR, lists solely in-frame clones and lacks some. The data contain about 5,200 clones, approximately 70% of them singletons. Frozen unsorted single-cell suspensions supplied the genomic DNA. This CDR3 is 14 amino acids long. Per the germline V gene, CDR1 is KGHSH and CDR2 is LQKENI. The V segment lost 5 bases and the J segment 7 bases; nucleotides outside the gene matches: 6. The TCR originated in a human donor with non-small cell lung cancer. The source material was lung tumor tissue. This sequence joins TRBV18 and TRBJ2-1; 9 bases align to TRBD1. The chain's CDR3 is CASSSTGGQNEQFF. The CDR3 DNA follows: TGTGCCAGCTCATCGACAGGGGGACAGAATGAGCAGTTCTTC.